The T cell receptor beta chain under discussion was sequenced for a study of OX40 agonist ivuxolimab in advanced cancers. Study-wide context: Patients got intravenous ivuxolimab at 0.01 to 10 mg/kg every 2 weeks.

The data were produced by immunoSEQ multiplex PCR, yet TCRdb's version contains in-frame clones alone and is incomplete. This table holds about 70,000 clones, about 93% found once. This TCR derives from an adult with an advanced solid tumor such as melanoma, head and neck, liver or kidney cancer. Sequences were derived from CD4+ or CD8+ T cells sorted from blood, sampled in a trial of the OX40 agonist ivuxolimab.

The CDR3 DNA reads TGTGCCAGCAGCCAATTATTCGAGAACTACGAGCAGTACTTC. It codes for CASSQLFENYEQYF. The genes are TRBV4-2 and TRBJ2-7, with no clear D. V was trimmed by 2 bases and J by 3 bases, leaving 11 bases between them. CDR3 length: 14 residues. Germline CDR1 reads LGHNA; CDR2 reads YNFKEQ.